Following are 8 T cell receptor beta chains from one sample sequenced in a study of T cell responses to AZD1222 COVID-19 vaccine. The protocol was immunoSEQ multiplex PCR, while the TCRdb copy is restricted to in-frame clones and leaves out a portion. The table includes 150,000 to 200,000 clones, 85% to 95% detected once. Here the sequenced sample was peripheral blood, taken 28 days after the second dose of the MenACWY control vaccine. These receptors were collected from an adult who received the MenACWY meningococcal vaccine as a control.

The chain employs TRBV25-1 and TRBJ2-7; 7 nucleotides match TRBD1. The V gene end was trimmed by 4 bases and the J gene end by 3 bases; junction bases not matched to a gene: 6. This CDR3 spans 14 amino acids. Germline-derived CDR1 and CDR2 are MGHDK and SYGVNS. DNA for the CDR3: TGTGCCAGCAGTGGCCCGGGACAGTTCTACGAGCAGTACTTC. Encoded protein: CASSGPGQFYEQYF.

The V call is TRBV5-8, the J call TRBJ2-3; a weak D match, TRBD1 (6 bases). This CDR3 is 16 amino acids long. The V end lost 1 base, the J end lost 6 bases, and 18 bases lay between the germline ends. Per germline, CDR1 SGHTS and CDR2 YDEGEE. The CDR3 nucleotides read TGTGCCAGCAGCTTGTCCTGGGGGCGCGTCCGCGATACGCAGTATTTT. Protein: CASSLSWGRVRDTQYF. The full variable domain, with the rest looked up from reference TRBV5-8 and TRBJ2-3, is EAGVTQSPTHLIKTRGQQATLRCSPISGHTSVYWYQQALGLGLQFLLWYDEGEERNRGNFPPRFSGRQFPNYSSELNVNALELEDSALYLCASSLSWGRVRDTQYFGPGTRLTVL.

This chain's CDR3 is CAWRDRTHSPLHF. The CDR3 DNA reads TGTGCCTGGAGGGACAGAACCCACTCACCCCTCCACTTT. The chain recombines TRBV30 with TRBJ1-6, with a tentative D call TRBD1 (6 bases). This CDR3 comprises 13 residues. Germline-derived CDR1 and CDR2 are GTSNPN and SVGIG (reference sequence). Trimming cost V 3 bases and J 10 bases, with 13 bases left between them. Drawing the rest from reference TRBV30 and TRBJ1-6, the complete variable domain is SQTIHQWPATLVQPVGSPLSLECTVEGTSNPNLYWYRQAAGRGLQLLFYSVGIGQISSEVPQNLSASRPQDRQFILSSKKLLLSDSGFYLCAWRDRTHSPLHFGNGTRLTVT.

Remarks on this clone: One end of the junction varies from germline; a read error may be responsible. This sequence joins TRBV7-7 and TRBJ2-6; 10 positions match TRBD1. CDR1 is SSHAT, CDR2 FNYEAQ, per germline (reference sequence). The CDR3 is 18 amino acids. CDR3 sequence: CASSPSTGGASGANVLTF. The CDR3 DNA is TGTGCTAGCAGCCCATCGACAGGGGGCGCTTCTGGGGCCAACGTCCTGACTTTC. Variable domain in full (rest from reference TRBV7-7 and TRBJ2-6): GAGVSQSPRYKVTKRGQDVTLRCDPISSHATLYWYQQALGQGPEFLTYFNYEAQPDKSGLPSDRFSAERPEGSISTLTIQRTEQRDSAMYRCASSPSTGGASGANVLTFGAGSRLTVL.

The V and J genes are TRBV5-1 and TRBJ2-1; D gene unclear. Germline loops: CDR1 SGHRS, CDR2 YFSETQ. This CDR3 has 15 amino acids. Trimming took 0 bases from V and 0 from J, leaving 7 bases between them. As DNA, the CDR3 is TGCGCCAGCAGCTTGGAACGGAGCTCCTACAATGAGCAGTTCTTC. It specifies CASSLERSSYNEQFF.

This sequence joins TRBV25-1 and TRBJ2-3, with TRBD2 matching 12 bases. With V trimmed by 1 base and J by 5 bases, 10 bases remained unmatched. Germline-derived CDR1 and CDR2 are MGHDK and SYGVNS. The CDR3 totals 18 residues. The CDR3 reads CASSELGETSGRVDTQYF. The CDR3 DNA is TGTGCCAGCAGTGAATTGGGCGAGACTAGCGGGAGAGTAGATACGCAGTATTTT.

The V gene is TRBV24-1, the J gene TRBJ1-2; perhaps TRBD1 as D (5 bases). V lost 5 bases to trimming and J lost 4 bases, with 10 bases between them. Germline CDR1 is KGHDR and CDR2 is SFDVKD. CDR3 length: 13 amino acids. The CDR3 coding sequence is TGTGCCACCAGTGTGGGGGAAGGCTATGGCTACACCTTC. This gives the protein CATSVGEGYGYTF.

CDR3 loop: CASSQGGGAFGNQPQHF. The CDR3 DNA follows: TGTGCCAGCAGCCAAGGAGGGGGGGCTTTTGGCAATCAGCCCCAGCATTTT. The chain joins TRBV3-1 (or the pseudogene TRBV3-2) to TRBJ1-5; D might be TRBD1 (6 bases). Between the trimmed V and J ends, which lost 1 base and 2 bases, there was a span of 15 bases. This CDR3 comprises 17 residues. Germline values: CDR1 LGHDT, CDR2 YNNKEL (reference sequence).